This TCR beta chain stems from a study of T cells in Graves' hyperthyroidism and ophthalmopathy. Looking at the study overall: Peripheral blood was collected at initial diagnosis, before any treatment.

Study-level findings and limits: Most thyroid clonotypes expanded above 0.001 appeared in blood too. The model foresaw ophthalmopathy a median about 6.5 months prior to onset.

RNA transcripts yielded amplified TCR beta CDR3 regions. The HTBI primer set served for first-round RT-PCR of the TCR CDR3. MiXCR was run by TCRdb on the multiplex PCR reads, yielding one entry per CDR3 protein. The data show approximately 300,000 distinct CDR3 sequences, with roughly 15% seen just once and roughly a third held by the top ten. This clonotype came up many times. Its antigen is currently unknown. CDR3 length: 11 amino acids. Trimming shortened V by 6 bases and J by 6 bases, and 8 bases separated the two germline ends. The V gene's germline CDR1 is MNHEY and CDR2 SMNVEV (reference sequence).

This sequence was found in a man in his thirties or forties with Graves' hyperthyroidism. The chain uses TRBV27 and TRBJ1-1, with unresolved D. Sequencing was performed on blood. The CDR3 spells CASRRASEAFF. In DNA, the CDR3 is TGTGCCAGCAGACGAGCCTCTGAAGCTTTCTTT.